This T cell receptor (beta chain) was sequenced during a study of tumor-infiltrating lymphocytes in primary liver carcinoma. General observations from the study: Just around 7.5-24% of top clones spanned all five tumor regions.

Germline CDR1 reads SGHTA; CDR2 reads FQGTGA. The length of the CDR3 is 13 residues. J was trimmed by 7 bases and V by 5 bases; bases with no gene match: 7. Starting material of around 460 ng total RNA yielded TCR beta cDNA via a constant-region primer. Slightly modified ARM-PCR with three nested multiplex PCR rounds yielded TCR beta libraries. Amplification in the first two PCR rounds was performed using TRBV1-TRBV30 forward primers and a C-beta reverse primer for roughly 10 cycles each. TCRdb called the multiplex PCR reads again in MiXCR, with one record for every CDR3 protein. The sample has approximately 100,000 distinct CDR3 sequences, approximately 70% seen once. The tissue used was unsorted bulk material of about 19-34 mg. RNA and DNA were co-extracted from it with the AllPrep DNA/RNA mini kit. Sampling was performed at five separate regions of each tumor. About this clonotype: What it binds is unknown.

Source material: liver tumor tissue from sampling region 2. Subset defined: tumor region T2, inferior pole. This clonotype originated in an older woman with primary liver carcinoma and hepatitis B virus infection. The rearrangement uses TRBV7-3 and TRBJ1-2, with 7 bases aligning to TRBD1. The DNA of the CDR3 is TGTGCCAGCAGCCCCTCCCGACAGGGTGGCTACACCTTC. Translating it yields CASSPSRQGGYTF.